Detailed here is one T cell receptor (beta chain). No antigen is known for it. No quality values exist for individual bases; no much larger clone is one base distant. The time point label, read with the paper, signifies: five sample-tagged time points from pre-transplant (day -1) to day 368 post-transplant, pooled. Thawed PBMC were stimulated with a CMV IE-1 overlapping peptide library for around 11 hours, with no transport inhibitors added. After thawing, cells were rested overnight and were then stimulated in R10 medium with CD28/CD49d costimulation. The IE-1 peptide library consisted of 15-amino-acid peptides overlapping by 11 amino acids. Each time point was barcoded with BD Single-Cell Multiplexing Kit Sample Tags, pooled, and stained with oligo-conjugated anti-CD45RA plus sorting antibodies. A BD FACSAria III was used to sort CMV-responsive CD8+CD137+ and CD4+CD154+ T cells at 4-way purity. Blood samples were drawn into EDTA vacutainers and processed by Ficoll gradient within 1-24 hours.

The library was generated by single-cell sequencing. Instrument used: Illumina NovaSeq 6000. The BD Rhapsody Targeted mRNA and AbSeq Reagent Kit, in a microwell format, was used for cell capture and library preparation. The libraries included TCR, sample tags, AbSeq, and targeted mRNA from the Human T-Cell Expression Panel, along with custom TOX and TOX2 primers. Libraries were sequenced on an Illumina NovaSeq. Turning to the authors' computational methods: The analysis covered approximately 9,900 cells in total, of which 7,000 to 7,500 were CD8 T cells and 4494 were CD8 T cells with an identifiable TCR CDR3. The BD Rhapsody Targeted Analysis Pipeline, including V(D)J processing, was run on the Seven Bridges Genomics platform to process the raw data. SeqGeq 1.6.0 was used for quality control, Sample Tag demultiplexing with Lex-BDSMK, clone identification with VDJ Explorer, and Seurat clustering. A clone was considered non-expanded if it made up <1% of CD8 T cells, and considered a clonal expansion if it made up >2.5% of the sample. In TCRdb, the public reads were trimmed at Q25 with fastp and aligned with MiXCR, with productive beta chains retained. Identical CDR3 protein sequences are pooled into one entry, listed with their most common genes and DNA. Clone size and V and J calls follow TCRdb, not the original study. This sample has about 21,000 distinct CDR3 sequences in its table, and 36% of those were observed once. The ten top clones hold less than 30% of the sample.

This record comes from a study of immune aging and cytomegalovirus after organ transplant (dated by TCRdb to the early 2020s). For the study in its entirety: All transplant recipients received three-drug immunosuppression with prednisone, tacrolimus, and mycophenolate. Results the study describes overall, beyond this receptor: Because CD57 was not measured in the sequencing data, a conservative gene-based aging definition was used instead. Aged-phenotype cells increased post-transplant regardless of clone size, earlier in large clones (days 200-264) than small clones, following viremia. Large clones contained a bigger proportion of TEMRA cells, and over time the seven largest clones (more than 1,700 cells) picked up aged and TEMRA cells and lost TCM cells.

Relative to germline, V is 3 bases shorter and J is 0 bases shorter, with 6 bases between their ends. Looking up the germline V gene yields CDR1 SQVTM and CDR2 ANQGSEA. From the cysteine up to the phenylalanine, the CDR3 has a length of 13 residues. Here the CDR3 DNA is all that survives: 39 bases in frame from base 1. The rearrangement joined TRBV29-1 to TRBJ2-1, and perhaps TRBD2 as D gene, on 5 matching bases. Sequencing used CMV peptide-activated CD4+ and CD8+ T cells sorted from blood, obtained at five time points, pooled. This specimen's cell subset or site label, per the study, means: sorted CD8+CD137+ and CD4+CD154+ T cells after approximately 12 h CMV IE-1 peptide stimulation. The sequence came from a female donor who had a heart transplant and CMV viremia. The CDR3 is CSVEGSSYNEQFF. The nucleotide sequence is TGCAGCGTTGAGGGGAGCTCCTACAATGAGCAGTTCTTC.